The next 32 T cell receptor beta chains were all read from a single sample in a study of low-dose radiotherapy and immunotherapy resistance in tumors. Alpha and beta chains were covered, as first-strand cDNA relied on TRAV- and TRBV-specific primers. With a constant-region primer and a V-primer adapter, TCRs were subjected to approximately 20 PCR cycles of amplification. Each CDR3 protein gets one entry after TCRdb re-called the reads with MiXCR. The table lists 15,000 to 20,000 distinct CDR3 sequences, 70% to 80% of them singletons. Receptors were obtained from a human donor with advanced metastatic prostate, ovarian, gallbladder or colorectal cancer (not recorded which). This table probably holds off-target reads from a library built for another chain.

This chain joins TRBV30 and TRBJ2-7; no firm D call. The CDR3 has 13 residues. Trimming left V 2 bases short and J 0 bases short, with 8 bases between. Germline V gene sequence: CDR1 GTSNPN, CDR2 SVGIG (reference sequence). This CDR3 reads CAWSSASSYEQYF. CDR3 nucleotides: TGTGCCTGGAGTTCTGCCAGCTCCTACGAGCAGTACTTC.

This clonotype was seen only a few times. The rearrangement uses TRBV29-1 and TRBJ2-2, with 9 positions matching TRBD1. Germline V gene data show CDR1 as SQVTM and CDR2 as ANQGSEA. J gave up 6 bases and V 5 bases, and 7 bases lay outside the gene matches. This CDR3 has 14 amino acids. The CDR3 DNA sequence: TGCAGCGTTAGGCTCGGACAGGGGTCCGGGGAGCTGTTTTTT. Translation: CSVRLGQGSGELFF.

Only one count was recorded for this clonotype. Here the CDR3 reads CSAPTLLALHNEQFF. DNA for the CDR3: TGCAGTGCCCCTACTCTACTAGCGCTTCACAATGAGCAGTTCTTC. The chain links TRBV20-1 to TRBJ2-1; 7 positions match TRBD2. The CDR3 runs 15 residues. Germline V lookup: CDR1 DFQATT, CDR2 SNEGSKA (reference sequence). V dropped 6 bases and J dropped 5; count of bases not matched to a gene: 13.

The chain has TRBV28 and TRBJ1-4; D is unresolved. CDR3 size: 14 residues. V was cut by 10 bases and J by 2 bases, with 14 bases left in between. The germline V gene has CDR1 MDHEN and CDR2 SYDVKM. The CDR3 DNA reads as TGTGCCACCCGAGAATATCGGACTAATGAAAAACTGTTTTTT. As protein: CATREYRTNEKLFF.

J is TRBJ2-1 and V is TRBV7-3; a possible D gene is TRBD2 (6 bases). The V end lost 1 base, the J end lost 4 bases, and 11 bases lay between the germline ends. The CDR3 is 15 amino acids. Germline CDR1 SGHTA, CDR2 FQGTGA. The CDR3 DNA follows: TGTGCCAGCAGCTTAAGTCCGGGAGCGTACAATGAGCAGTTCTTC. Residues: CASSLSPGAYNEQFF.

The CDR3 region has the DNA TGCGCCAGCAGTACCGTCCTGGGGGGCGTGGATGAAAAACTGTTTTTT. Translating it yields CASSTVLGGVDEKLFF. The chain employs TRBV5-1 and TRBJ1-4; D perhaps matches TRBD1 (6 bases). Trimming shortened V by 5 bases and J by 6 bases, and 20 bases separated the two germline ends. The CDR3 is 16 amino acids. Germline V gives CDR1 SGHRS, CDR2 YFSETQ.

This chain joins TRBV5-1 and TRBJ1-5; D is undetermined. V gave up 4 bases and J gave up 7 bases, with 12 bases separating them. The length of the CDR3 is 13 residues. Germline values: CDR1 SGHRS, CDR2 YFSETQ. The CDR3 DNA reads as TGCGCCAGCAGCAATGGACCGCGGCAGCCCCAGCATTTT. It specifies CASSNGPRQPQHF.

This clonotype has just a few counts. The V call is TRBV28, the J call TRBJ1-5; D is unresolved. CDR3 length equals 12 residues. In germline, CDR1 is MDHEN, CDR2 SYDVKM. Trimming removed 2 bases at V and 6 bases at J, with 5 bases between. The CDR3: CASSLRPQPQHF. In nucleotides, the CDR3 is TGTGCCAGCAGTTTACGACCTCAGCCCCAGCATTTT. The full variable domain, rest sourced from reference TRBV28 and TRBJ1-5, is DVKVTQSSRYLVKRTGEKVFLECVQDMDHENMFWYRQDPGLGLRLIYFSYDVKMKEKGDIPEGYSVSREKKERFSLILESASTNQTSMYLCASSLRPQPQHFGDGTRLSIL.

The chain has TRBV19 and TRBJ2-7, with D hard to call. CDR3 size: 15 residues. With 0 bases removed from V and 0 bases from J, the gap between germline ends came to 9 bases. Germline V gene sequence: CDR1 LNHDA, CDR2 SQIVND (reference sequence). The chain's CDR3 is CASSIDLSVSYEQYF. Here the CDR3 DNA reads TGTGCCAGTAGTATAGATCTGAGCGTCTCCTACGAGCAGTACTTC.

The V call is TRBV12-3 or TRBV12-4, the J call TRBJ1-6; 7 bases are a match to TRBD1. The CDR3 sequence is 15 residues long. J was trimmed by 10 bases and V by 5 bases; bases with no gene match: 11. As DNA, the CDR3 is TGTGCCAGCAGTACGACAGGGATAAGTGACTCACCCCTCCACTTT. Amino acids: CASSTTGISDSPLHF.

In this sample, this clonotype turned up once. J is TRBJ2-1 and V is TRBV3-1; a weak D match, TRBD1 (5 bases). Per the germline V gene, CDR1 is LGHDT and CDR2 is YNNKEL (reference sequence). The CDR3 consists of 12 residues. Trimming took off 1 base at V and 9 bases at J, with 7 bases between the two ends. This chain's CDR3 is CASSQGRGEQFF. CDR3 nucleotides: TGTGCCAGCAGCCAAGGAAGGGGTGAGCAGTTCTTC.

The CDR3 DNA follows: TGCAGCGAGGCGGGCAGTAGCACAGATACGCAGTATTTT. It specifies CSEAGSSTDTQYF. The genes are TRBV29-1 and TRBJ2-3; weak D call: TRBD2 (5 bases). Germline assignment: CDR1 SQVTM and CDR2 ANQGSEA. The CDR3 sequence is 13 residues long. V was pared by 7 bases and J by 0 bases, with 11 bases between.

The chain couples TRBV4-1 to TRBJ2-3, with 11 positions matching TRBD2. After removal of 0 bases from V and 3 bases from J, the junction contained 11 bases not matched to a gene. The CDR3 sequence is 19 residues long. The germline V gene encodes CDR1 MGHRA and CDR2 YSYEKL. DNA for the CDR3: TGCGCCAGCAGCCAAGATTGGGGTAGCGGGGGGGTGCTTACAGATACGCAGTATTTT. Translation: CASSQDWGSGGVLTDTQYF.

The chain links TRBV13 to TRBJ2-1; 10 bases line up with TRBD2. V lost 0 bases to trimming and J lost 10 bases; unmatched junction nucleotides: 3. The V gene's germline CDR1 is PRHDT and CDR2 FYEKMQ (reference sequence). CDR3 length: 14 amino acids. The CDR3 DNA reads as TGTGCCAGCAGCTTAGGCCTAGCGGGAGAAGAGCAGTTCTTC. As protein: CASSLGLAGEEQFF. The full variable domain, rest sourced from reference TRBV13 and TRBJ2-1, is AAGVIQSPRHLIKEKRETATLKCYPIPRHDTVYWYQQGPGQDPQFLISFYEKMQSDKGSIPDRFSAQQFSDYHSELNMSSLELGDSALYFCASSLGLAGEEQFFGPGTRLTVL.

The V call is TRBV19, the J call TRBJ2-3, with a weak D call TRBD1 (6 bases). Germline V gene lookup returns CDR1 LNHDA and CDR2 SQIVND (reference sequence). The CDR3 runs 14 residues. Trimming left V 10 bases short and J 1 base short, with 15 bases between. The CDR3 DNA is TGTGCCACCTCTCCGGGACAAGGCACAGATACGCAGTATTTT. This translates into CATSPGQGTDTQYF.

The chain uses TRBV7-2 and TRBJ2-1; tentatively, D is TRBD2 (5 bases). V dropped 0 bases and J dropped 5 bases, with 11 bases sitting between them. CDR3 length: 15 residues. Germline values: CDR1 SGHTA, CDR2 FQGNSA. The CDR3 sequence: CASSLAATTHNEQFF. The CDR3 region has the DNA TGTGCCAGCAGCTTAGCTGCGACTACTCACAATGAGCAGTTCTTC.

The rearrangement uses TRBV28 and TRBJ2-7, with TRBD1 matching 7 bases. Germline CDR1 MDHEN, CDR2 SYDVKM. The ends lost 8 bases at V and 1 base at J; junction bases unmatched: 8. This CDR3 is 14 amino acids long. This chain's CDR3 is CASRVPGGSYEQYF. DNA of the CDR3: TGTGCCAGCCGCGTGCCAGGGGGATCCTACGAGCAGTACTTC.

The chain employs TRBV7-9 and TRBJ2-5; tentative D call: TRBD1 (6 bases). V was clipped by 3 bases and J by 8 bases, with 16 bases between them. This CDR3 has 14 residues. Germline V gene lookup returns CDR1 SEHNR and CDR2 FQNEAQ (reference sequence). The CDR3 DNA follows: TGTGCCAGCAGCTTCAGTACAGGGTTCGGCACCCAGTACTTC. Translating gives CASSFSTGFGTQYF.

V and J are TRBV29-1 and TRBJ2-3; no clear D. V shed 7 bases and J shed 4 bases, with 15 bases lying between them. This CDR3 region has 13 residues. Germline V lookup: CDR1 SQVTM, CDR2 ANQGSEA. The CDR3 loop is CSGAFGRPDTQYF. The CDR3, as DNA: TGCAGCGGAGCCTTTGGTCGCCCAGATACGCAGTATTTT.

The chain's CDR3 is CASSLDSGQGGNTIYF. As DNA, the CDR3 is TGCGCCAGCAGCTTGGACTCGGGACAGGGAGGGAACACCATATATTTT. This chain connects TRBV5-1 to TRBJ1-3, with 9 bases that match TRBD1. The CDR3 spans 16 residues. CDR1 and CDR2 from the germline V gene are SGHRS and YFSETQ. With 0 bases clipped from V and 7 bases from J, the junction kept 8 bases outside the gene matches.

The rearrangement uses TRBV6-2 or TRBV6-3 and TRBJ2-5; 8 bases are shared with TRBD2. The ends lost 10 bases at V and 2 bases at J; junction bases unmatched: 12. Germline V gene lookup returns CDR1 MNHEY and CDR2 SVGEGT. This CDR3 comprises 15 residues. CDR3 in DNA: TGTGCCACCCAAGGGTGGCGCGGGAGGCAAGAGACCCAGTACTTC. Protein product: CATQGWRGRQETQYF.

The genes are TRBV6-6 and TRBJ1-2, with 9 nucleotides matching TRBD1. CDR1 and CDR2 (germline): MNHNY, SVGAGI (reference sequence). CDR3 length equals 13 residues. The trim removed 10 bases at V and 7 bases at J, leaving 10 bases unmatched. CDR3 region: CATRTGVLSGYTF. CDR3 nucleotide sequence: TGTGCCACCCGGACAGGGGTACTCTCTGGCTACACCTTC.

The chain has TRBV7-2 and TRBJ2-4, with 7 bases that match TRBD2. Per germline, CDR1 SGHTA and CDR2 FQGNSA. The CDR3 is made up of 16 amino acids. The V gene end was trimmed by 1 base and the J gene end by 2 bases; junction bases not matched to a gene: 5. This CDR3 is CASSLGLGGSKNIQYF. The CDR3 DNA reads TGTGCCAGCAGCTTAGGGCTCGGGGGGTCCAAAAACATTCAGTACTTC.

The CDR3 region is CASSLVGLGPVNYGYTF. The CDR3 DNA follows: TGTGCCAGCAGCTTAGTTGGCTTAGGCCCGGTTAACTATGGCTACACCTTC. The chain recombines TRBV7-9 with TRBJ1-2; D remains unclear. CDR3 length: 17 residues. With 1 base removed from V and 1 base from J, the gap between germline ends came to 16 bases. Looked up from germline, CDR1 is SEHNR and CDR2 is FQNEAQ (reference sequence).

The CDR3 sequence: CASSHLAGRDTGELFF. CDR3 coding DNA: TGTGCCAGCAGTCATTTAGCGGGAAGAGACACCGGGGAGCTGTTTTTT. This sequence joins TRBV12-3 or TRBV12-4 and TRBJ2-2, with 8 bases fitting TRBD2. Trimming removed 5 bases from V and 3 bases from J; junction bases left unmatched: 8. The CDR3 loop spans 16 amino acids.

This sequence joins TRBV5-1 and TRBJ2-7, with D perhaps TRBD2 (6 bases). Germline V gene data show CDR1 as SGHRS and CDR2 as YFSETQ. CDR3 length equals 14 residues. V was pared by 6 bases and J by 2 bases, with 15 bases between. CDR3 sequence (DNA): TGCGCCAGCATGGTGTCTAGCGCCGCCTACGAGCAGTACTTC. Protein sequence: CASMVSSAAYEQYF.

The table lists this clonotype with a count of one. The chain is built from TRBV18 and TRBJ2-7; TRBD1 aligns across 7 bases. The CDR3 length is 15 residues. After removal of 1 base from V and 1 base from J, the junction contained 4 bases not matched to a gene. CDR1 and CDR2 from the germline V gene are KGHSH and LQKENI. The CDR3 is CASSPRQGDSYEQYF. The CDR3 DNA is TGTGCCAGCTCACCACGACAGGGAGATTCCTACGAGCAGTACTTC.

V usage is TRBV4-2 and J usage is TRBJ2-3; 11 nucleotides match TRBD2. Germline V gene lookup returns CDR1 LGHNA and CDR2 YNFKEQ. Trimming cost V 4 bases and J 4 bases; bases outside gene matches: 4. The CDR3 is 15 amino acids. CDR3: CASSPTSGVADTQYF. The DNA of the CDR3 is TGTGCCAGCAGCCCGACTAGCGGGGTAGCAGATACGCAGTATTTT.

This clonotype has a single count. The V call is TRBV6-6, the J call TRBJ2-5; no reliable D call. Germline CDR1 MNHNY, CDR2 SVGAGI (reference sequence). The V and J ends lost 8 bases and 2 bases respectively, with 9 bases between them. CDR3 length: 12 residues. CDR3 in DNA: TGTGCCAGCGGGAAGGGACAAGAGACCCAGTACTTC. Its translation: CASGKGQETQYF.

This chain connects TRBV20-1 to TRBJ2-1; 7 bases line up with TRBD2. The CDR3 loop spans 15 amino acids. CDR1 DFQATT and CDR2 SNEGSKA come from the germline V gene (reference sequence). J was trimmed by 8 bases and V by 1 base; bases with no gene match: 11. In DNA form, the CDR3 reads TGCAGTGCTAGAGTGCCTAGCGGAAAAGCCCATGAGCAGTTCTTC. This gives the protein CSARVPSGKAHEQFF.

The gene calls are TRBV20-1 and TRBJ2-1; D is perhaps TRBD2 (6 bases). CDR3 length: 15 residues. Per germline, CDR1 DFQATT and CDR2 SNEGSKA (reference sequence). Trimming stripped 3 bases from V and 2 bases from J, with 14 bases between. CDR3 coding DNA: TGCAGTGCTAGTTTCGCGGGACTCACCTACAATGAGCAGTTCTTC. This gives the protein CSASFAGLTYNEQFF.

The CDR3 nucleotides read TGTGCCAGCAGGCAAGAGACCCAGTACTTC. As protein: CASRQETQYF. The chain links TRBV28 to TRBJ2-5; D is undetermined. V was cut by 6 bases and J by 2 bases, with 1 base left in between. The V gene's germline CDR1 is MDHEN and CDR2 SYDVKM. CDR3 size: 10 residues.